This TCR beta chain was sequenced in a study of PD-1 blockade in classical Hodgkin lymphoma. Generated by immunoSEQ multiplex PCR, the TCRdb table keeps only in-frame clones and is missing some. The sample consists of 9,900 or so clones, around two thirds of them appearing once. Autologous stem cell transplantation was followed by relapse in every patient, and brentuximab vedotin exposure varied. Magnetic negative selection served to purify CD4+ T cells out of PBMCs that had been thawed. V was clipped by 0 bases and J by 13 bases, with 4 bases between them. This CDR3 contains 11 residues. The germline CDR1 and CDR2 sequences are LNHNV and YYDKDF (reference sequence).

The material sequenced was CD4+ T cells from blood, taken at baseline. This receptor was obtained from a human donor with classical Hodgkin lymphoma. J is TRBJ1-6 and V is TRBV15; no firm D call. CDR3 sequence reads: CATSRDGPLHF. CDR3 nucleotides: TGTGCCACCAGCAGAGACGGGCCCCTCCACTTT.